This TCR beta chain was profiled in a study of human T cells and chemical hapten exposure. Study conclusions and caveats: Healthy individuals' immune responses may differ from those of donors, who had alopecia. PT1 expanded TCR counts and patch test score correlated positively.

TCRdb passed the RACE reads through MiXCR, listing each CDR3 protein once. Of about 84,000 distinct CDR3 sequences in the sample, about 10% were seen once. This clonotype has a count of ten or more. Its antigen is unknown. Trimming pared 1 base from V and 6 bases from J, leaving 7 bases between. Germline values: CDR1 SQVTM, CDR2 ANQGSEA. This CDR3 comprises 12 residues. The time point here: patch test 2, 6 weeks after DPC sensitization. As for treatment: therapeutic diphenylcyclopropenone sensitization with weekly scalp DPC. Prior to application of each patch test, blood was drawn. The TCR comes from a woman aged 45 to 65 with alopecia areata. Some clones in this sample may be carry-over from other donors' samples. The chain joins TRBV29-1 to TRBJ2-1; D unclear. The material was whole blood, obtained in connection with sensitization to the hapten diphenylcyclopropenone (DPC). CDR3 nucleotide sequence: TGCAGCGTTGAAGGGGCCCGCAATGAGCAGTTCTTC. Its protein product is CSVEGARNEQFF.